These T cell receptor beta chains were read from a single sample in a study of blood T cells in healthy people across ages. TCRdb re-called the 5' RACE reads with MiXCR, one entry per CDR3 protein. The sample lists some 1.4 million distinct CDR3 sequences; around 42% were seen once. The sequencing input was blood. The receptors were gathered from a woman younger than 30 in good health. Both conserved end residues are part of each CDR3. The D gene is left open where the match is weak. Rows give clone size only sometimes, using once, few, many, or a class for an expanded clone.

CASRIQDREETQYF TGTGCCAGCAGAATTCAGGACAGGGAAGAGACCCAGTACTTC TRBJ2-5 - TRBD1 TRBV12-3/TRBV12-4
CASSYSGSSRNEQFF TGTGCCAGCAGCTATAGCGGGAGTAGTCGCAATGAGCAGTTCTTC TRBJ2-1 few TRBD2 TRBV6-5
CASSHRGEAEPQHF TGTGCCAGCAGTCACAGGGGAGAGGCTGAGCCCCAGCATTTT TRBJ1-5 - TRBD1 TRBV7-9
CASSDRDSGADTQYF TGTGCCAGCAGTGATAGGGATAGCGGGGCAGATACGCAGTATTTT TRBJ2-3 - TRBD2 TRBV2
CASSQGLAGSYNEQFF TGCGCCAGCAGCCAGGGTCTAGCGGGATCCTACAATGAGCAGTTCTTC TRBJ2-1 many TRBD2 TRBV4-1
CASSLRDYYNEQFF TGCGCCAGCAGCTTGCGGGACTACTACAATGAGCAGTTCTTC TRBJ2-1 - TRBD2 TRBV5-1
CARLIESYNEQFF TGTGCCAGGTTGATAGAATCCTACAATGAGCAGTTCTTC TRBJ2-1 few - TRBV6-5
CASSSSWGGASYEQFF TGTGCCAGCAGTTCCAGTTGGGGGGGCGCGTCCTACGAGCAGTTCTTC TRBJ2-1 - - TRBV28
CSAPPPYPSTQYF TGCAGTGCTCCTCCACCATACCCCAGTACGCAGTATTTT TRBJ2-3 few - TRBV20-1
CASQQTLKDTQYF TGTGCCAGCCAACAAACCCTGAAAGATACGCAGTATTTT TRBJ2-3 few - TRBV7-2
CSVEDGRQTDTQYF TGCAGCGTTGAAGATGGGCGGCAGACAGATACGCAGTATTTT TRBJ2-3 few - TRBV29-1
CASSDGPGAAGYTF TGCGCCAGCAGTGATGGGCCAGGGGCTGCTGGCTACACCTTC TRBJ1-2 - - TRBV10-2
CASLRDRVDEQYF TGTGCCAGCCTTCGGGACAGGGTTGACGAGCAGTACTTC TRBJ2-7 - TRBD1 TRBV2
CAGSQGGADGYTF TGTGCCGGCAGCCAAGGGGGGGCGGATGGCTACACCTTC TRBJ1-2 - - TRBV4-2
CSVEVQGVVTEAFF TGCAGCGTTGAGGTACAGGGGGTAGTAACTGAAGCTTTCTTT TRBJ1-1 - TRBD1 TRBV29-1
CASSERTDNEQFF TGTGCCAGCAGCGAACGGACAGATAATGAGCAGTTCTTC TRBJ2-1 few - TRBV21-1
CAWSATGAPTNHEQYF TGTGCCTGGAGTGCCACGGGAGCCCCAACGAACCACGAGCAGTACTTC TRBJ2-7 - - TRBV30
CATSEPLGRGASEQYF TGTGCCACCAGTGAGCCTCTAGGTCGAGGGGCAAGCGAGCAGTACTTC TRBJ2-7 - - TRBV24-1
CASSDTSGFSYEQYF TGCGCCAGCAGTGATACTAGCGGGTTCTCCTACGAGCAGTACTTC TRBJ2-7 few TRBD2 TRBV10-2
CASSLVVTNTGELFF TGCGCCAGCAGCTTGGTAGTCACGAACACCGGGGAGCTGTTTTTT TRBJ2-2 - - TRBV5-1
CSASGQGAQETQFF TGCAGTGCCTCAGGACAGGGGGCTCAAGAGACCCAGTTCTTC TRBJ2-1 - TRBD1 TRBV20-1
CSAARQGNTEAFF TGCAGTGCTGCCCGACAGGGGAACACTGAAGCTTTCTTT TRBJ1-1 few TRBD1 TRBV20-1
CASSLGTSGETSQYF TGTGCTAGCAGCTTAGGGACTAGCGGGGAAACTTCCCAGTACTTC TRBJ2-7 few TRBD2 TRBV7-7
CASSATPKLAGEIYEQYF TGTGCCAGCAGTGCCACGCCTAAACTAGCGGGAGAGATCTACGAGCAGTACTTC TRBJ2-7 - TRBD2 TRBV27
CASSLRGQGAFF TGTGCCAGCAGCTTGCGGGGACAGGGCGCTTTCTTT TRBJ1-1 - TRBD1 TRBV5-6
CASSLEVGELFF TGCGCCAGCAGCTTGGAGGTCGGGGAGCTGTTTTTT TRBJ2-2 few - TRBV5-1
CSARSLAGGSYNEQFF TGCAGTGCTAGGAGCCTAGCGGGAGGCTCCTACAATGAGCAGTTCTTC TRBJ2-1 few TRBD2 TRBV20-1
CASSVSHLAGGDNEQFF TGTGCCAGCAGCGTTAGCCATTTAGCGGGGGGCGACAATGAGCAGTTCTTC TRBJ2-1 - TRBD2 TRBV7-3
CASSQGGQGAFF TGTGCCAGCAGCCAAGGGGGGCAAGGGGCTTTCTTT TRBJ1-1 - - TRBV14
CASSGTAALAKNIQYF TGTGCCAGCAGCGGTACAGCGGCTTTAGCCAAAAACATTCAGTACTTC TRBJ2-4 - - TRBV7-2